These T cell receptor beta chains were read from a single sample in a study of cytomegalovirus exposure and HLA in healthy donors. Measured with immunoSEQ multiplex PCR; TCRdb has only the in-frame clones, and not every one. The sample gives roughly 190,000 clones, 9.5% of which show up once; over 1% is in the top ten. The specimen was PBMCs. The receptors stem from a woman under 40 in good health and CMV-seropositive. Both conserved end residues are part of each CDR3. D genes are given only for firm matches. Where a row states a size, it is once, few, many or the class of an expanded clone; other rows omit it.

TGTGCCACCAGCAATCTAGCAGGGGGAAACGAGCAGTACTTC	CATSNLAGGNEQYF	TRBV15	TRBD1	TRBJ2-7	few
TGTGCCAGTAGTATAATCGCGGGAGGGCCCTACGAGCAGTACTTC	CASSIIAGGPYEQYF	TRBV19	TRBD2	TRBJ2-7	few
TGTGCCAGCAGTGAATCACATCGGCTAGTCTACGAGCAGTACTTC	CASSESHRLVYEQYF	TRBV6-1	NA	TRBJ2-7	NA
TGTGCCAGCTCATTAACTAGCGGGATGAACACCGGGGAGCTGTTTTTT	CASSLTSGMNTGELFF	TRBV18	TRBD2	TRBJ2-2	NA
TGTGCCAGCAGCCCCAATTCACCGACAGGGAAGAACGAGCAGTACTTC	CASSPNSPTGKNEQYF	TRBV4-2	TRBD1	TRBJ2-7	few
TGTGCCAGTAAACGGGGAAATGAAAAACTGTTTTTT	CASKRGNEKLFF	TRBV19	NA	TRBJ1-4	few
TGTGCCACCCAGGTAGTCGGCGAGACCCAGTACTTC	CATQVVGETQYF	TRBV2	NA	TRBJ2-5	NA
TGTGCCAGCACCGGACAGCGGGGAGTAAGTACTGAAGCTTTCTTT	CASTGQRGVSTEAFF	TRBV13	NA	TRBJ1-1	NA
TGTGCCAGCAGCCACGAGCGGACAGGGTACCAAGAGACCCAGTACTTC	CASSHERTGYQETQYF	TRBV7-7	TRBD1	TRBJ2-5	few
TGTGCCAGCAGCCCCGGGACATCGAACACTGAAGCTTTCTTT	CASSPGTSNTEAFF	TRBV5-4	NA	TRBJ1-1	NA
TGTGCCAGCTCGAAGGGAGGGATCCAGCCCCAGCATTTT	CASSKGGIQPQHF	TRBV18	NA	TRBJ1-5	NA
TGTGCCAGCTCAACGAGGGAGAGTGGCAATCAGCCCCAGCATTTT	CASSTRESGNQPQHF	TRBV6-1	NA	TRBJ1-5	NA
TGCGCCAGCAGACCCACAGGGGGCGCAAACTACGAGCAGTACTTC	CASRPTGGANYEQYF	TRBV5-1	TRBD1	TRBJ2-7	NA
TGTGCCAGCAGCTACGAGCTCAGGGGCAAGACCCAGTACTTC	CASSYELRGKTQYF	TRBV7-9	NA	TRBJ2-5	few
TGTGCCAGCAGTGAGGACAGGGCCTACAATGAGCAGTTCTTC	CASSEDRAYNEQFF	TRBV6-5	TRBD1	TRBJ2-1	NA
TGTGCCAGCAGCTTAACGGGAGTCTACGAGCAGTACTTC	CASSLTGVYEQYF	TRBV13	NA	TRBJ2-7	NA
TGTGCCAGCAGTGTACTCGGGACAGGGAAGGAAAAACTGTTTTTT	CASSVLGTGKEKLFF	TRBV6-5	TRBD1	TRBJ1-4	NA
TGCGCCAGCAGCCCTTTTGGACGGGGCGGGGAGCTGTTTTTT	CASSPFGRGGELFF	TRBV4-1	NA	TRBJ2-2	few
TGTGCCTGGAGTGTACGTCCGTATCGGGTTCGGAACACTGAAGCTTTCTTT	CAWSVRPYRVRNTEAFF	TRBV30	NA	TRBJ1-1	NA
TGTGCCAGCAGCCCCGACAGAAACACCATATATTTT	CASSPDRNTIYF	TRBV11-3	NA	TRBJ1-3	NA
TGTGCCAGCAGTTTTCCGGGACAGGGACCTTACGAGCAGTACTTC	CASSFPGQGPYEQYF	TRBV5-4	TRBD1	TRBJ2-7	few
TGTGCCAGCAGCTTGGCCAGGCCGCTCTATGGCTACACCTTC	CASSLARPLYGYTF	TRBV5-6	NA	TRBJ1-2	many
TGTGCCAGCAGCTCCGGCGGGAGCTCCTACGAGCAGTACTTC	CASSSGGSSYEQYF	TRBV5-6	TRBD2	TRBJ2-7	few
TGTGCCAGCACTGAAATGGGACTAGCGGACTACGAGCAGTACTTC	CASTEMGLADYEQYF	TRBV2	TRBD2	TRBJ2-7	few
TGTGCCACCAGCAGCCGCCGGGTGGAAACTGAAGCTTTCTTT	CATSSRRVETEAFF	TRBV15	NA	TRBJ1-1	NA
TGTGCCAGCAGCTTAGGTGTCGGAGTCTCCTACGAGCAGTACTTC	CASSLGVGVSYEQYF	TRBV7-2	NA	TRBJ2-7	few
TGTGCCAGTAGTACCCCCAGCGGGGGGGCCAAAAACATTCAGTACTTC	CASSTPSGGAKNIQYF	TRBV19	TRBD2	TRBJ2-4	few
TGTGCCAGCAGCAAAGGTAGGGGGGGAAATGCTACTGGGGCCAACGTCCTGACTTTC	CASSKGRGGNATGANVLTF	TRBV21-1	NA	TRBJ2-6	few